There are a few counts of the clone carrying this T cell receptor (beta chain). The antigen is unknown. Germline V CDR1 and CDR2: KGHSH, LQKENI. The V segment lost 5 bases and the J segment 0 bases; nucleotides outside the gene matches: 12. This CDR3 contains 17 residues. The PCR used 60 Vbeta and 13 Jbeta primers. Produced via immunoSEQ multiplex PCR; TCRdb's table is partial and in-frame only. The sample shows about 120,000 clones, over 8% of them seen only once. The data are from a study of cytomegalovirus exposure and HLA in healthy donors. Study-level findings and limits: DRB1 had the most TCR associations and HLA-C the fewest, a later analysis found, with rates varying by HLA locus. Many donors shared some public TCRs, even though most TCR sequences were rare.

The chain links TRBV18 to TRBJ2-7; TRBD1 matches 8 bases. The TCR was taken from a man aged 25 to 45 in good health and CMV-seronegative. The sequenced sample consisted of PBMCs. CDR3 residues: CASSKQGGSGPSYEQYF. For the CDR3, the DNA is TGTGCCAGCTCAAAACAGGGGGGAAGCGGTCCCTCCTACGAGCAGTACTTC.